These 22 T cell receptor beta chains came from one sample sequenced in a study of blood T cell repertoires in COVID-19. The repertoire was sequenced with immunoSEQ multiplex PCR; TCRdb's copy has only in-frame clones and lacks some. This table holds around 72,000 clones, around 87% found once. The sample taken for sequencing was peripheral blood. These receptors were taken from a man between 50 and 59 years old with active COVID-19.

V and J are TRBV6-2 or TRBV6-3 and TRBJ2-2; perhaps TRBD1 as D (6 bases). V lost 2 bases to trimming and J lost 13 bases, with 20 bases between them. Germline values: CDR1 MNHEY, CDR2 SVGEGT. CDR3 length: 15 residues. The CDR3 here is CASSYGTPGTHWLFF. As DNA, the CDR3 is TGTGCCAGCAGTTACGGGACACCCGGGACCCATTGGCTGTTTTTT.

CDR3 amino acids: CAISDHAGLAGLYNEQFF. The CDR3 bases are TGTGCCATCAGTGACCATGCGGGGCTAGCGGGCCTATACAATGAGCAGTTCTTC. The rearrangement uses TRBV10-3 and TRBJ2-1; 8 bases are a match to TRBD2. V dropped 3 bases and J dropped 4; count of bases not matched to a gene: 14. Per germline, CDR1 ENHRY and CDR2 SYGVKD. The CDR3 covers 18 residues.

The chain is built from TRBV19 and TRBJ2-7; D is ambiguous. CDR3 length equals 12 residues. Per the germline V gene, CDR1 is LNHDA and CDR2 is SQIVND (reference sequence). The V end was cut by 4 bases, the J end by 2 bases, with 6 bases between. The CDR3 region is CASSTGTYEQYF. The CDR3 DNA follows: TGTGCCAGTAGTACAGGAACCTACGAGCAGTACTTC.

This clone appeared a few times. The chain joins TRBV3-1 (or the pseudogene TRBV3-2) to TRBJ2-7; the D gene is possibly TRBD2 (6 bases). Germline V lookup: CDR1 LGHDT, CDR2 YNNKEL (reference sequence). The CDR3 covers 14 residues. Trimming took 1 base from V and 5 from J, leaving 12 bases between them. In DNA, the CDR3 is TGTGCCAGCAGCCAAGGGTCACTAGCCCACGAGCAGTACTTC. It encodes CASSQGSLAHEQYF.

The chain links TRBV5-6 to TRBJ1-2; 8 bases are a match to TRBD1. V shed 2 bases, J shed 6 bases, and the junction held 3 bases outside the gene matches. Germline assignment: CDR1 SGHDT and CDR2 YYEEEE. The CDR3 has 13 amino acids. CDR3 loop: CASSLTGQDGYTF. The CDR3 coding sequence is TGTGCCAGCAGCTTAACGGGACAGGATGGCTACACCTTC. Complete variable domain (other parts from reference TRBV5-6 and TRBJ1-2): DAGVTQSPTHLIKTRGQQVTLRCSPKSGHDTVSWYQQALGQGPQFIFQYYEEEERQRGNFPDRFSGHQFPNYSSELNVNALLLGDSALYLCASSLTGQDGYTFGSGTRLTVV.

The gene calls are TRBV6-2 or TRBV6-3 and TRBJ2-6; D gene uncertain. Deletions cut 3 bases from V and 4 bases from J, with 4 bases between. The CDR3 is made up of 13 amino acids. CDR1 and CDR2 from the germline V gene are MNHEY and SVGEGT. CDR3 sequence (DNA): TGTGCCAGCAGTTATTCAGGGGCCAACGTCCTGACTTTC. It translates to CASSYSGANVLTF.

The chain recombines TRBV6-2 or TRBV6-3 with TRBJ2-7; possible D gene TRBD1, 5 bases. The CDR3 is made up of 13 amino acids. Trimming pared 4 bases from V and 6 bases from J, leaving 13 bases between. The V gene's germline CDR1 is MNHEY and CDR2 SVGEGT. In DNA form, the CDR3 reads TGTGCCAGCAGTTCCGAGACTGGGGCCGAGCAGTACTTC. Translating gives CASSSETGAEQYF.

The chain recombines TRBV7-2 with TRBJ1-2; 8 bases align to TRBD1. Looked up from germline, CDR1 is SGHTA and CDR2 is FQGNSA. V gave up 4 bases and J gave up 4 bases; unmatched junction bases: 8. The CDR3 is made up of 15 amino acids. The CDR3 coding sequence is TGTGCCAGCAGCTCTTCAGGGGGCGGGGCCTATGGCTACACCTTC. Encoded protein: CASSSSGGGAYGYTF.

The chain is built from TRBV2 and TRBJ2-7; no clear D. CDR1 and CDR2 (germline): SNHLY, FYNNEI. V lost 7 bases and J lost 6, with 19 bases in between. The CDR3 covers 14 residues. This CDR3 reads CASTPTRPSPEQYF. CDR3 coding DNA: TGTGCCAGCACCCCGACACGCCCCTCCCCCGAGCAGTACTTC.

The CDR3 loop reads CASSEVGRVYGYTF. As DNA, the CDR3 is TGTGCCAGTAGTGAGGTTGGCAGAGTCTATGGCTACACCTTC. The chain has TRBV19 and TRBJ1-2; D not certain. V was pared by 5 bases and J by 4 bases, with 14 bases between. Germline values: CDR1 LNHDA, CDR2 SQIVND (reference sequence). The CDR3 sequence is 14 residues long.

Only one count was recorded for this clone. The chain couples TRBV4-3 to TRBJ1-2; 7 positions match TRBD1. The CDR3 has 15 amino acids. Losses at the gene ends were 0 bases for V and 5 bases for J; bases not matched to a gene: 6. CDR1 and CDR2 from the germline V gene are LGHNA and YSLEER. CDR3 coding DNA: TGCGCCAGCAGCCAAGATCAGGCACAGGGGTATGGCTACACCTTC. As protein: CASSQDQAQGYGYTF.

J is TRBJ1-4 and V is TRBV6-5; 8 nucleotides agree with TRBD1. The germline gives CDR1 MNHEY, CDR2 SVGAGI. The CDR3 has 14 amino acids. The trim removed 5 bases at V and 6 bases at J, leaving 5 bases unmatched. The chain's CDR3 is CASSLTDRDEKLFF. The CDR3 DNA sequence: TGTGCCAGCAGTCTTACGGACAGGGATGAAAAACTGTTTTTT.

The chain uses TRBV11-3 and TRBJ2-1; D gene uncertain. The CDR3 has 14 amino acids. Trimming removed 1 base from V and 3 bases from J, with 7 bases in between. Germline loops: CDR1 SGHNT, CDR2 YENEEA. CDR3 sequence reads: CASSLGPNYNEQFF. As DNA, the CDR3 is TGTGCCAGCAGCTTAGGTCCCAACTACAATGAGCAGTTCTTC.

The V gene is TRBV18, the J gene TRBJ1-4; D call uncertain. The ends were cut back, 6 bases at V and 3 bases at J, with 11 bases in the middle. The CDR3 length is 14 residues. Germline-derived CDR1 and CDR2 are KGHSH and LQKENI. The chain's CDR3 is CASSSRLPNEKLFF. In DNA form, the CDR3 reads TGTGCCAGCTCCTCTAGACTGCCTAATGAAAAACTGTTTTTT.

The V call is TRBV19, the J call TRBJ1-1; 11 bases match TRBD1. CDR3 length: 14 amino acids. The germline V gene has CDR1 LNHDA and CDR2 SQIVND (reference sequence). The V segment lost 6 bases and the J segment 8 bases; nucleotides outside the gene matches: 8. The CDR3 DNA reads as TGTGCCAGTAGAAGAGGACAGGGGGCAGGCGAAGCTTTCTTT. Residues: CASRRGQGAGEAFF.

This rearrangement joins TRBV14 to TRBJ1-3; D perhaps matches TRBD1 (6 bases). The V end was cut by 0 bases, the J end by 2 bases, with 14 bases between. The germline gives CDR1 SGHDN, CDR2 FVKESK. The CDR3 is 17 residues long. CDR3 bases: TGTGCCAGCAGCCAAGAGGTTTGGGGGCTTCCTGGAAACACCATATATTTT. This gives the protein CASSQEVWGLPGNTIYF.

The rearrangement joins TRBV11-2 to TRBJ2-1; 9 nucleotides line up with TRBD1. J lost 9 bases, V lost 5 bases, and 11 bases had no gene match. CDR3 size: 15 residues. Germline V gives CDR1 SGHAT, CDR2 FQNNGV. CDR3: CASSPQGADRGEQFF. Written as DNA, the CDR3 is TGTGCCAGCAGCCCACAGGGGGCGGACCGGGGTGAGCAGTTCTTC.

The CDR3 region is CASSLAGTSGSDEQYF. CDR3 nucleotide sequence: TGTGCCAGCAGCTTAGCCGGGACTAGCGGGAGTGACGAGCAGTACTTC. V and J are TRBV7-2 and TRBJ2-7; TRBD2 matches at 14 bases. The V gene's germline CDR1 is SGHTA and CDR2 FQGNSA. The CDR3 spans 16 residues. V lost 0 bases and J lost 5; bases outside the gene matches: 3.

V usage is TRBV19 and J usage is TRBJ2-7; the D gene is possibly TRBD2 (6 bases). This CDR3 comprises 13 residues. Per the germline V gene, CDR1 is LNHDA and CDR2 is SQIVND (reference sequence). The V gene lost 5 bases and the J gene lost 5 bases, with 13 bases spanning the gap. CDR3 residues: CASSSGGIHEQYF. In DNA form, the CDR3 reads TGTGCCAGTAGTTCAGGCGGGATCCACGAGCAGTACTTC.

The CDR3 nucleotides read TGTGCCCACACGGTTAGGCAGGGTGGCGAGCAGTACTTC. Its translation is CAHTVRQGGEQYF. This chain uses TRBV6-5 with TRBJ2-7; D might be TRBD1 (5 bases). CDR3 length: 13 amino acids. CDR1 and CDR2 (germline): MNHEY, SVGAGI. Between the trimmed V and J ends, which lost 11 bases and 6 bases, there was a span of 20 bases.

This chain uses TRBV6-2 or TRBV6-3 with TRBJ2-1; 8 bases align to TRBD2. The germline CDR1 and CDR2 sequences are MNHEY and SVGEGT. The J segment lost 7 bases and the V segment lost 4 bases, leaving 15 bases of the junction unmatched. CDR3 length: 17 amino acids. The CDR3: CASSSRRSGGPENEQFF. The CDR3 bases are TGTGCCAGCAGTTCCAGGAGGTCGGGAGGGCCAGAAAATGAGCAGTTCTTC.

The chain links TRBV29-1 to TRBJ2-7; D might be TRBD1 (5 bases). V shed 1 base and J shed 3 bases, with 13 bases lying between them. CDR3 length: 14 amino acids. Germline loops: CDR1 SQVTM, CDR2 ANQGSEA. CDR3 sequence reads: CSVEVGRVSYEQYF. CDR3 DNA: TGCAGCGTTGAAGTCGGCAGGGTTAGCTACGAGCAGTACTTC.